Listed below are T cell receptor beta chains from one sample, sequenced in a study of T cells expressing NK-cell markers. Reprocessing the 5' RACE reads, TCRdb reports a single entry for every CDR3 protein and omits DNA. This listing includes around 550,000 distinct CDR3 sequences. Input material: blood T cells: a sorted CD56 or NKG2C T cell subset, CD4+ or CD8+ T cells, or bulk PBMC T cells (not recorded which). The receptor source for this set is a man aged 18 to 29 in good health. Both conserved end residues are part of each CDR3.

v_gene,j_gene,CDR3aa
TRBV9,TRBJ1-1,CASSASGEGAFF
TRBV2,TRBJ2-2,CASSGETVNTGELFF
TRBV20-1,TRBJ2-1,CSAARASGMMGSYNEQFF
TRBV5-1,TRBJ1-1,CASSLYGTGRSLDTEAFF
TRBV20-1,TRBJ2-5,CSASLRGGRETQYF
TRBV7-9,TRBJ2-7,CASSLATLPGEQYF
TRBV20-1,TRBJ2-7,CSEGQLLVEQYF
TRBV4-1,TRBJ2-2,CASSQEYPSGSTGELFF
TRBV20-1,TRBJ1-4,CSASRSTNEKLFF
TRBV4-1,TRBJ2-5,CASSPSDGETQYF
TRBV7-2,TRBJ2-3,CASSFRLSGPTDTQYF
TRBV6-5,TRBJ1-6,CASSYEGTENSPLHF
TRBV7-2,TRBJ2-5,CASSLRLDPSETQYF
TRBV6-5,TRBJ2-1,CASSSPRRGGGNEQFF
TRBV10-3,TRBJ2-3,CAISDLETQYF
TRBV20-1,TRBJ2-7,CSARAGQAYEQYF
TRBV20-1,TRBJ2-1,CSARDTGVYEQFF
TRBV12-3/TRBV12-4,TRBJ2-1,CASSKHPVGSGNNEQFF
TRBV28,TRBJ1-4,CASSLLGGATNEKLFF
TRBV20-1,TRBJ2-1,CSAHPTGLNYNEQFF